This entry lists 13 T cell receptor beta chains sequenced from one sample in a study of cytomegalovirus exposure and HLA in healthy donors. Produced via immunoSEQ multiplex PCR; TCRdb's table is partial and in-frame only. There are more than 110,000 clones in the sample; 94% occur only once, and 1.8% lies in the top ten. The sequenced material came from PBMCs. The receptors here all came from a man younger than 35 in good health and CMV-seropositive.

V and J are TRBV6-1 and TRBJ2-7, with 9 bases lining up with TRBD1. Germline V gene sequence: CDR1 MNHNS, CDR2 SASEGT. The CDR3 contains 13 residues. Germline trimming cut 6 bases from V and 10 bases from J; bases unmatched to any gene: 10. CDR3: CASRSTGGLPQYF. The CDR3 coding sequence is TGTGCCAGCAGAAGCACAGGGGGCCTCCCTCAGTACTTC.

The chain carries TRBV29-1 and TRBJ2-3, with TRBD1 matching 10 bases. Germline CDR1 is SQVTM and CDR2 is ANQGSEA. This CDR3 is 14 amino acids long. The junction had 6 bases not matched to a gene; V was cut back by 4 bases and J by 5 bases. The CDR3 here is CSVAIGQGGDTQYF. CDR3 nucleotides: TGCAGCGTTGCCATCGGACAGGGGGGAGATACGCAGTATTTT.

Concerning this clone itself: An end of the junction does not agree with germline; a read error may underlie this. The chain joins TRBV2 to TRBJ2-5; a weak D match, TRBD2 (6 bases). The length of the CDR3 is 11 residues. CDR1 and CDR2 (germline): SNHLY, FYNNEI. In DNA form, the CDR3 reads TGTGCCAGCAGTGGACTAGAGGCCCAGTACTTC. This codes for CASSGLEAQYF.

The V call is TRBV5-4, the J call TRBJ2-5, with 7 nucleotides matching TRBD1. CDR1 and CDR2 (germline): SGHNT, YYREEE (reference sequence). The trim removed 2 bases at V and 2 bases at J, leaving 3 bases unmatched. The CDR3 is 14 residues long. The CDR3 here is CASSFKGAQETQYF. The CDR3, as DNA: TGTGCCAGCAGCTTTAAGGGGGCGCAAGAGACCCAGTACTTC.

The V and J genes are TRBV5-6 and TRBJ2-2; D may be TRBD1 (6 bases). The germline V and J ends were trimmed by 4 bases and 6 bases, with 13 bases remaining between them. The length of the CDR3 is 14 residues. The germline V gene has CDR1 SGHDT and CDR2 YYEEEE. CDR3 loop: CASSTRRGSGELFF. CDR3 nucleotide sequence: TGTGCCAGCAGCACACGCAGGGGCTCCGGGGAGCTGTTTTTT.

The chain employs TRBV2 and TRBJ1-1; TRBD1 matches at 11 bases. CDR1 and CDR2 from the germline V gene are SNHLY and FYNNEI. V lost 6 bases to trimming and J lost 12 bases; unmatched junction nucleotides: 12. The CDR3 totals 14 residues. The CDR3 coding sequence is TGTGCCAGCAGCTCAACCGGACAGGGGGCCCCTACTTTCTTT. This translates into CASSSTGQGAPTFF.

The chain links TRBV5-1 to TRBJ2-1; D possibly corresponds to TRBD1 (6 bases). Germline V gene lookup returns CDR1 SGHRS and CDR2 YFSETQ. This CDR3 is 13 amino acids long. Trimming took off 5 bases at V and 9 bases at J, with 15 bases between the two ends. This chain's CDR3 is CASRGPAGVEQFF. The CDR3 DNA reads TGCGCCAGCAGAGGCCCGGCAGGGGTTGAGCAGTTCTTC. Combining the CDR3 with reference TRBV5-1 and TRBJ2-1 gives the whole variable domain KAGVTQTPRYLIKTRGQQVTLSCSPISGHRSVSWYQQTPGQGLQFLFEYFSETQRNKGNFPGRFSGRQFSNSRSEMNVSTLELGDSALYLCASRGPAGVEQFFGPGTRLTVL.

J is TRBJ1-2 and V is TRBV28; TRBD1 might be the D (5 bases). V was trimmed by 5 bases and J by 5 bases, leaving 12 bases between them. This CDR3 has 13 residues. Germline V gene lookup returns CDR1 MDHEN and CDR2 SYDVKM. CDR3 DNA: TGTGCCAGCAGTCCAGGCCGGGGGTATGGCTACACCTTC. Translated: CASSPGRGYGYTF.

This rearrangement joins TRBV5-1 to TRBJ1-1, with D possibly being TRBD1 (6 bases). Germline V lookup: CDR1 SGHRS, CDR2 YFSETQ. The CDR3 is 14 amino acids. Between the trimmed V and J ends, which lost 4 bases and 0 bases, there was a span of 10 bases. Written as DNA, the CDR3 is TGCGCCAGCAGCGTCAGGGGAGTGAACACTGAAGCTTTCTTT. Protein product: CASSVRGVNTEAFF.

This chain connects TRBV2 to TRBJ2-5; 12 bases map to TRBD2. V lost 5 bases and J lost 5; bases outside the gene matches: 6. CDR3 length equals 15 residues. Germline CDR1 reads SNHLY; CDR2 reads FYNNEI. CDR3 loop: CASSSLAGGQETQYF. CDR3 DNA: TGTGCCAGCAGTTCCCTAGCGGGAGGGCAGGAGACCCAGTACTTC.

This chain connects TRBV5-1 to TRBJ2-1; D is perhaps TRBD2 (5 bases). V was cut by 4 bases and J by 3 bases, with 17 bases left in between. The germline V gene has CDR1 SGHRS and CDR2 YFSETQ. The CDR3 has 16 amino acids. Written as DNA, the CDR3 is TGCGCCAGCAGCCCGCAGCTGGTGGGAGACTACAATGAGCAGTTCTTC. Translation: CASSPQLVGDYNEQFF.

The gene calls are TRBV5-1 and TRBJ1-4, with 9 bases aligning to TRBD1. Germline-derived CDR1 and CDR2 are SGHRS and YFSETQ. V gave up 0 bases and J gave up 6 bases; unmatched junction bases: 3. This CDR3 spans 15 amino acids. CDR3 region: CASSLEGDRDEKLFF. The DNA of the CDR3 is TGCGCCAGCAGCTTGGAGGGGGACAGGGATGAAAAACTGTTTTTT.

This sequence joins TRBV11-2 and TRBJ1-1, with D maybe TRBD1 (5 bases). The length of the CDR3 is 15 residues. Trimming left V 6 bases short and J 0 bases short, with 14 bases between. The germline gives CDR1 SGHAT, CDR2 FQNNGV. CDR3 in amino acids: CASSNQGTMNTEAFF. The CDR3, as DNA: TGTGCCAGCAGTAATCAGGGAACGATGAACACTGAAGCTTTCTTT.